This TCR beta chain appears in the sequencing data of a study of regulatory T cells in long-lasting Graves disease. Across the study: Patients newly diagnosed with Graves' had been on antithyroid drugs for under 3 months.

Time point reported: newly diagnosed GD, antithyroid drugs for less than 3 months. RNA from PBMCs was the source of the TCR library. Clinicians diagnosed Graves' disease using American Thyroid Association guidelines. An endocrinology department located in Xi'an, China, was where the patients came from. Peripheral blood, around 9 milliliters per patient, was collected in EDTA tubes. The length of the CDR3 is 15 residues. Per the germline V gene, CDR1 is MNHNS and CDR2 is SASEGT. J was trimmed by 2 bases and V by 6 bases; bases with no gene match: 8. CDR3-region Arm-PCR and iRepertoire HTBI primers produced the TCR beta libraries. TCRdb re-analysed the multiplex PCR reads in MiXCR, keeping a single row per CDR3 protein. This table holds under 250,000 distinct CDR3 sequences, roughly a fifth found once.

This sequence originates from a female donor with Graves disease. The chain combines TRBV6-1 with TRBJ2-7; 9 bases align to TRBD1. The sample was peripheral blood mononuclear cells (PBMCs), taken at new diagnosis, from a patient treated with antithyroid drugs. CDR3 in amino acids: CASRKYRGPTYEQYF. In DNA, the CDR3 is TGTGCCAGCAGAAAGTACAGGGGGCCGACCTACGAGCAGTACTTC.